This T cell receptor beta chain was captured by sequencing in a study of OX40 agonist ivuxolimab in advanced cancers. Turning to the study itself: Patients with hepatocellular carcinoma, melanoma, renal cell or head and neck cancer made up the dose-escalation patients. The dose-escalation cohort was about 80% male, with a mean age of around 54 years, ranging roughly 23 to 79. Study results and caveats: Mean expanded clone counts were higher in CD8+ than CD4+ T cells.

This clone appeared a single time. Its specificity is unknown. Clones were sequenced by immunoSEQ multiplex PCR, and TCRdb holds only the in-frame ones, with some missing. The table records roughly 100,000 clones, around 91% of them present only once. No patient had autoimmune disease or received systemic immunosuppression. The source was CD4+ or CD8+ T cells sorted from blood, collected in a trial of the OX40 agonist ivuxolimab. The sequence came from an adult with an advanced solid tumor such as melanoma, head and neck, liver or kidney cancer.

In DNA form, the CDR3 reads TGTGCCAGCTCACTCACCTCGGCCAATGAGCAGTTCTTC. As protein: CASSLTSANEQFF. The V call is TRBV18, the J call TRBJ2-1; D uncertain. V lost 4 bases, J lost 6 bases, and 10 bases lay in between. The CDR3 sequence is 13 residues long. Germline V gives CDR1 KGHSH, CDR2 LQKENI.